This T cell receptor beta chain was sequenced for a study of early T cells in non-severe SARS-CoV-2 infection. V lost 0 bases to trimming and J lost 2 bases, with 4 bases between them. The CDR3 is made up of 14 amino acids. The germline V gene encodes CDR1 MNHNS and CDR2 SASEGT. From the 5' RACE reads, TCRdb called clonotypes with MiXCR, one entry per CDR3 protein. The sample contains about 35,000 distinct CDR3 sequences, approximately 8.7% of which appear only once. This receptor was taken from an adult who was a healthcare worker with PCR-confirmed SARS-CoV-2 infection or an uninfected control (not recorded which). The rearrangement joins TRBV6-1 to TRBJ2-2, with D hard to call. The sequences come from whole blood, collected at baseline. CDR3 DNA: TGTGCCAGCAGTGAAGCCCATAACACCGGGGAGCTGTTTTTT. Amino acid sequence: CASSEAHNTGELFF.